These 10 T cell receptor beta chains were all obtained from the same sample, sequenced in a study of cytomegalovirus exposure and HLA in healthy donors. PCR primers comprised 60 Vbeta and 13 Jbeta primers. Profiled with immunoSEQ multiplex PCR; TCRdb holds only in-frame clones, not every one. The sample lists 65,000 or so clones; around 80% were seen once. Sequenced input: PBMCs. The receptors were sampled from a girl aged 10 to 17 in good health and CMV-seropositive.

The rearrangement joins TRBV18 to TRBJ2-3, with unresolved D. Per germline, CDR1 KGHSH and CDR2 LQKENI. The V gene lost 2 bases and the J gene lost 3 bases, with 9 bases spanning the gap. The CDR3 is 14 amino acids. The CDR3 nucleotides read TGTGCCAGCTCACCAGCTAGTAATACAGATACGCAGTATTTT. It yields the protein CASSPASNTDTQYF.

The rearrangement joins TRBV6-5 to TRBJ2-5; D is perhaps TRBD1 (6 bases). Per germline, CDR1 MNHEY and CDR2 SVGAGI. CDR3 length: 15 amino acids. Deletions cut 6 bases from V and 2 bases from J, with 16 bases between. The CDR3 loop reads CASSQTGLGQETQYF. The CDR3 coding sequence is TGTGCCAGCAGCCAAACAGGGTTGGGACAAGAGACCCAGTACTTC.

The CDR3 spells CASSLSGQGIASPLHF. The CDR3, as DNA: TGTGCCAGCAGTTTGTCCGGACAGGGGATTGCTTCACCCCTCCACTTT. The chain combines TRBV28 with TRBJ1-6; TRBD1 aligns across 9 bases. Per germline, CDR1 MDHEN and CDR2 SYDVKM. V lost 3 bases and J lost 9; bases outside the gene matches: 9. CDR3 size: 16 residues.

The rearrangement joins TRBV6-5 to TRBJ2-5, with D maybe TRBD2 (6 bases). The J call could be wrong; TRBJ2-7 is a better fit for the DNA end. Looked up from germline, CDR1 is MNHEY and CDR2 is SVGAGI. The length of the CDR3 is 12 residues. CDR3 in DNA: TGTGCCAGCAGTGCTCGGAGGGGCGAGCAGTACTTC. Translated: CASSARRGEQYF.

This clone was observed a single time. This sequence joins TRBV25-1 and TRBJ2-7, with D possibly matching TRBD2 (5 bases). This CDR3 contains 13 residues. Trimming stripped 4 bases from V and 1 base from J, with 8 bases between. CDR1 MGHDK and CDR2 SYGVNS come from the germline V gene. Here the CDR3 DNA reads TGTGCCAGCAGTGCGAGGGTTTCCTACGAGCAGTACTTC. Its translation: CASSARVSYEQYF.

This clone was found a few times. The rearrangement uses TRBV28 and TRBJ1-1, with TRBD1 identical over 9 bases. Germline V gene data show CDR1 as MDHEN and CDR2 as SYDVKM. The CDR3 loop spans 13 amino acids. Losses at the gene ends were 6 bases for V and 14 bases for J; bases not matched to a gene: 13. The CDR3, as DNA: TGTGCCAGCAGCCTCGGACAGGGGACTTCTTCCTTCTTT. Translation: CASSLGQGTSSFF.

The chain combines TRBV28 with TRBJ2-7, with 13 nucleotides matching TRBD2. The CDR3 is 14 residues long. Trimming at V came to 6 bases and at J to 2 bases, leaving 1 base not matched to a gene. CDR1 is MDHEN, CDR2 SYDVKM, per germline. The CDR3 sequence is CASRTSGRAYEQYF. As DNA, the CDR3 is TGTGCCAGCAGAACTAGCGGGAGGGCCTACGAGCAGTACTTC.

V usage is TRBV9 and J usage is TRBJ2-7; possibly TRBD1 for D (6 bases). Germline V gene sequence: CDR1 SGDLS, CDR2 YYNGEE. The CDR3 sequence is 15 residues long. V was clipped by 0 bases and J by 6 bases, with 16 bases between them. The CDR3 DNA reads as TGTGCCAGCAGCGTAGTCGGTCAGGGGTTTGGCGAGCAGTACTTC. Its translation is CASSVVGQGFGEQYF.

This clone was found a few times. The chain couples TRBV6-1 to TRBJ2-4, with TRBD2 matching over 8 bases. CDR1 is MNHNS, CDR2 SASEGT, per germline. V lost 0 bases to trimming and J lost 1 base; unmatched junction nucleotides: 8. This CDR3 region has 18 residues. The CDR3, as DNA: TGTGCCAGCAGTGAAGCAGGTCGAACTAGCGGTGCCAAAAACATTCAGTACTTC. Its translation is CASSEAGRTSGAKNIQYF.

This clone is a singleton in its sample. The rearrangement uses TRBV30 and TRBJ1-3, with D possibly being TRBD1 (5 bases). V was clipped by 5 bases and J by 3 bases, with 11 bases between them. This CDR3 has 13 residues. CDR1 and CDR2 (germline): GTSNPN, SVGIG (reference sequence). In nucleotides, the CDR3 is TGTGCCTGGGGGGCATCTCTTGGAAACACCATATATTTT. Translated, it gives CAWGASLGNTIYF.